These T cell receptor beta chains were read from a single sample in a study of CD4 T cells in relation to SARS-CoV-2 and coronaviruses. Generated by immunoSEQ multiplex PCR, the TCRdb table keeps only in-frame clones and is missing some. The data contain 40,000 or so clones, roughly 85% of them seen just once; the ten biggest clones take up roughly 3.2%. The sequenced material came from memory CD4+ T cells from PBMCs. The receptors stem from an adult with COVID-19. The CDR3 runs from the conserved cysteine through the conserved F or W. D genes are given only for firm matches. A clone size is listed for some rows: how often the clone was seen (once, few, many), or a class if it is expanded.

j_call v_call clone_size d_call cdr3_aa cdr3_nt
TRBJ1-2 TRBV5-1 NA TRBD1 CASSSQTGDYGYTF TGCGCCAGCAGCTCACAAACAGGGGACTATGGCTACACCTTC
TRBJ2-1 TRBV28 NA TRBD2 CASSPTSGRDHNEQFF TGTGCCAGCAGTCCGACTAGCGGGAGGGACCACAATGAGCAGTTCTTC
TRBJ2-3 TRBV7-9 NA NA CASRDGGWVWTADTQYF TGTGCCAGCAGAGACGGGGGGTGGGTTTGGACAGCGGATACGCAGTATTTT
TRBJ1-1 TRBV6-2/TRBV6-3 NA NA CASSYSRMNTEAFF TGTGCCAGCAGTTACTCCAGGATGAACACTGAAGCTTTCTTT
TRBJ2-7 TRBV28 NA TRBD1 CASRSGQYEQYF TGTGCCAGCAGATCGGGACAGTACGAGCAGTACTTC
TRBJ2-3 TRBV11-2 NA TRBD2 CASKLSRRTSGSTDTQYF TGTGCCAGCAAGCTTAGTAGAAGGACTAGCGGGAGCACAGATACGCAGTATTTT
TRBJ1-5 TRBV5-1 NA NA CASRYKYQPQHF TGCGCCAGCAGGTATAAGTATCAGCCCCAGCATTTT
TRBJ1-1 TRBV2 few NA CASMYRRTEAFF TGTGCCAGCATGTACAGACGGACTGAAGCTTTCTTT
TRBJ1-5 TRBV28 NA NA CASSLGVFQPQHF TGTGCCAGCAGTTTAGGGGTGTTTCAGCCCCAGCATTTT
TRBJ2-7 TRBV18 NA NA CASSPLRGTSDEQYF TGTGCCAGCTCACCCCTACGGGGGACTTCTGACGAGCAGTACTTC